This T cell receptor beta chain was sequenced in a study of blood T cell repertoires in COVID-19. Looking at the study overall: The United States, Italy and Spain supplied acute and convalescent COVID-19 samples. Sources were T cells, B-cell-depleted T cells, or PBMCs; the material itself was cDNA or gDNA.

The CDR3 covers 14 residues. Germline CDR1 reads LGHDT; CDR2 reads YNNKEL (reference sequence). V shed 2 bases, J shed 6 bases, and the junction held 6 bases outside the gene matches. Source study methods: Amplifying reference gene primers gave estimates of nucleated cell counts. Profiling relied on immunoSEQ multiplex PCR, and the TCRdb table lists in-frame clones only, not all of them. That table furnishes V, J and clone size, whereas the DNA furnished D and trimming. The table includes some 300,000 clones, over 80% detected once. The material sequenced was peripheral blood. V and J are TRBV3-1 (or the pseudogene TRBV3-2) and TRBJ1-2, with 7 positions matching TRBD1. This clonotype was obtained from a woman in her fifties or sixties with active or convalescent COVID-19. The CDR3 nucleotides read TGTGCCAGCAGCCAACGCACAGGGGAGGATGGCTACACCTTC. It translates to CASSQRTGEDGYTF.